This T cell receptor beta chain is from a study of cytomegalovirus exposure and HLA in healthy donors. Background on the study: An early data release held about 85 million unique TCRs from HLA-typed donors. Study-wide results and caveats: The authors reported that TCR beta sequences could predict HLA-A and HLA-B alleles. These predictions were accurate for most subjects in the first cohort. Analysis was performed later, and it showed HLA-associated TCR beta chains to be more clonally expanded than equally common others. Some highly shared sequence variants likely arose as a pipeline artifact.

The CDR3 is 14 residues long. Trimming took 2 bases from V and 10 from J, leaving 12 bases between them. Germline-derived CDR1 and CDR2 are MNHNY and SVGAGI (reference sequence). Notes on this clone: Its target is unknown.

The PCR had 60 Vbeta and 13 Jbeta primers. Generated by immunoSEQ multiplex PCR, the TCRdb table keeps only in-frame clones and is missing some. Of about 130,000 clones listed, roughly 74% are singletons. The chain links TRBV6-6 to TRBJ1-6; no clear D gene. The receptor comes from a woman in her 50s in good health and CMV-seropositive. Material for sequencing was PBMCs. The CDR3 is CASSYPAVGSPLHF. The CDR3 bases are TGTGCCAGCAGTTACCCTGCAGTTGGCTCACCCCTCCACTTT.